This is a list of T cell receptor beta chains from one sample in a study of T cell responses to AZD1222 COVID-19 vaccine. Assay used: immunoSEQ multiplex PCR; TCRdb lists only in-frame clones, some missing. The sample carries 45,000 to 55,000 clones, approximately 79% recorded once. Sequencing used peripheral blood, obtained on day 0 of MenACWY control vaccination. All receptors come from an adult in good health. CDR3s include the opening cysteine and the closing phenylalanine or tryptophan.

v_gene	j_gene	CDR3aa
TRBV11-2	TRBJ1-3	CASSLDRGIGNTIYF
TRBV7-2	TRBJ2-1	CASSPTRVRDEQFF
TRBV24-1	TRBJ2-1	CATSDRMENEQFF
TRBV18	TRBJ2-2	CASSTGTGGVKSGELFF
TRBV15	TRBJ1-2	CATSRAEFGTGGPNYGYTF
TRBV13	TRBJ1-2	CASSRRDTATGYTF
TRBV12-3/TRBV12-4	TRBJ2-5	CASSTGTGIQYF
TRBV6-5	TRBJ2-5	CASSTGLGETQYF
TRBV5-8	TRBJ2-1	CASSLGGQGSNEQFF
TRBV27	TRBJ2-4	CASSNQKMDRGHIRINIQYF
TRBV28	TRBJ2-1	CASSPRPSSSYNEQFF
TRBV20-1	TRBJ2-3	CSASSGGLMVAGGRTDTQYF
TRBV6-2/TRBV6-3	TRBJ1-1	CASSWTNTEAFF
TRBV7-2	TRBJ1-2	CASREGSGTGGGYTF
TRBV19	TRBJ1-5	CASSIDEAGNQPQHF
TRBV30	TRBJ2-1	CAWRVVGSSLGRRSSYNEQFF
TRBV12-5	TRBJ2-5	CASGLVRGQGEGETQYF
TRBV11-2	TRBJ2-1	CASSLVGLADNEQFF
TRBV5-1	TRBJ2-1	CASSLVVRVEENEQFF
TRBV14	TRBJ1-5	CASSQGRTGAPLYSNQPQHF
TRBV3-1/TRBV3-2	TRBJ2-5	CASSLETQYF
TRBV4-1	TRBJ2-1	CASSQLASNEQFF
TRBV28	TRBJ2-7	CASRGIYEQYF
TRBV27	TRBJ2-1	CASSLAGGVYNEQFF
TRBV7-9	TRBJ2-1	CASRPHPGLAELNEQFF
TRBV13	TRBJ1-1	CASSLKGTQAFF
TRBV5-4	TRBJ2-3	CASSLKTSGADTQYF
TRBV9	TRBJ2-1	CASSVDLTWNEQFF
TRBV5-8	TRBJ1-5	CASSQGQGPHSNQPQHF
TRBV10-3	TRBJ2-3	CASGITDTQYF
TRBV5-4	TRBJ2-5	CASSRDRGQETQYF
TRBV27	TRBJ2-4	CASSPSSPKNIQYF
TRBV24-1	TRBJ1-5	CATSAGGKSSNQPQHF
TRBV27	TRBJ1-2	CASSTRGSNYGYTF
TRBV3-1/TRBV3-2	TRBJ2-5	CASSQVVETQYF
TRBV11-3	TRBJ2-5	CASSQRRGRETQYF
TRBV6-5	TRBJ1-6	CASSYTRQAYNSPLHF
TRBV5-1	TRBJ1-1	CASSLEGGPGRTTEAFF
TRBV7-9	TRBJ1-1	CASKSATGGAEAFF
TRBV19	TRBJ2-2	CASTINDRANTGELFF
TRBV5-1	TRBJ1-3	CASSSGVWTDSSGNTIYF
TRBV19	TRBJ2-1	CASSIPAEGYNEQFF
TRBV9	TRBJ2-2	CASSQRGTDNTGELFF
TRBV6-5	TRBJ1-4	CASGTGVEKLFF
TRBV30	TRBJ1-1	CAWSPRDRLHTEAFF
TRBV14	TRBJ2-3	CASSRGTGATDTQYF
TRBV3-1/TRBV3-2	TRBJ1-6	CASSLDWRNSPLHF
TRBV7-6	TRBJ2-3	CASSLHPTDTQYF
TRBV11-2	TRBJ1-5	CASSLGSGSNQPQHF
TRBV6-1	TRBJ1-2	CASSDQAHPVSYGYTF
TRBV2	TRBJ2-2	CAITGLPFGTGELFF
TRBV19	TRBJ1-5	CASSSGDSLGNQPQHF
TRBV30	TRBJ1-1	CAWHRADTEAFF